This T cell receptor beta chain is from a study of blood T cell repertoires in COVID-19. Looking at the study overall: T cells, B-cell-depleted T cells, or PBMCs supplied cDNA or gDNA.

The data were produced by immunoSEQ multiplex PCR, yet TCRdb's version contains in-frame clones alone and is incomplete. The sample has just over 300,000 clones, approximately 91% seen once. Cohort allocation depended upon clinical history that participants reported. CDR3 length: 15 residues. From germline, CDR1 is SGHAT and CDR2 FQNNGV. The V segment lost 7 bases and the J segment 7 bases; nucleotides outside the gene matches: 8. Input material: PBMCs or T cells enriched from blood (not recorded which). The chain employs TRBV11-2 and TRBJ2-1; 12 bases line up with TRBD1. The receptor's source is a woman aged 40 to 50 who had recovered from COVID-19. CDR3: CASTQGQGARNEQFF. The DNA for the CDR3 is TGTGCCAGCACCCAGGGACAGGGGGCGCGAAATGAGCAGTTCTTC. Together with reference TRBV11-2 and TRBJ2-1, the CDR3 gives the full variable domain: EAGVAQSPRYKIIEKRQSVAFWCNPISGHATLYWYQQILGQGPKLLIQFQNNGVVDDSQLPKDRFSAERLKGVDSTLKIQPAKLEDSAVYLCASTQGQGARNEQFFGPGTRLTVL.